Listed below are T cell receptor beta chains from one sample, sequenced in a study of blood T cell repertoires in COVID-19. TCRdb's copy holds only in-frame clones and misses some; the assay was immunoSEQ multiplex PCR. The table records a few hundred thousand clones, 70% to 90% of them present only once. Sample: peripheral blood. The receptors come from a woman between 45 and 65 years old with acute or convalescent COVID-19. The CDR3 runs from the conserved cysteine through the conserved F or W. The order of the fields is clone size, J gene, D gene, V gene, CDR3 protein, CDR3 DNA. A D gene is named only where the DNA matches it firmly. Clone size is shown for a subset of rows, as once, few, many or a class of expanded clone.

size: NA
J: TRBJ2-7
D: TRBD2
V: TRBV6-2/TRBV6-3
CDR3: CASSYGTSGIYEQYF
DNA: TGTGCCAGCAGTTACGGGACTAGCGGAATCTACGAGCAGTACTTC

size: NA
J: TRBJ2-7
D: TRBD2
V: TRBV27
CDR3: CASSLLGLAIYEQYF
DNA: TGTGCCAGCAGTTTGCTCGGACTAGCGATTTACGAGCAGTACTTC

size: NA
J: TRBJ2-3
D: TRBD2
V: TRBV12-5
CDR3: CASGGTSGTYTQYF
DNA: TGTGCTAGTGGTGGGACTAGCGGAACGTATACGCAGTATTTT

size: NA
J: TRBJ2-7
D: TRBD2
V: TRBV7-2
CDR3: CASSFLRGGGTYEQYF
DNA: TGTGCCAGCAGCTTCCTCCGAGGCGGGGGAACCTACGAGCAGTACTTC

size: few
J: TRBJ2-7
D: TRBD1
V: TRBV7-9
CDR3: CASSPPGQGYEQYF
DNA: TGTGCCAGCAGCCCACCGGGACAGGGTTACGAGCAGTACTTC

size: NA
J: TRBJ1-2
D: NA
V: TRBV24-1
CDR3: CATSDTTGFYGYTF
DNA: TGTGCCACCAGTGATACAACCGGGTTCTATGGCTACACCTTC

size: NA
J: TRBJ2-4
D: TRBD2
V: TRBV7-9
CDR3: CASSLVLAGIKNIQYF
DNA: TGTGCCAGCAGCTTAGTGCTAGCGGGAATCAAAAACATTCAGTACTTC

size: NA
J: TRBJ2-1
D: NA
V: TRBV4-2
CDR3: CASSQGSGEYNAEQFF
DNA: TGTGCCAGCAGCCAAGGGTCCGGGGAATACAATGCGGAGCAGTTCTTC

size: NA
J: TRBJ2-2
D: TRBD2
V: TRBV6-5
CDR3: CASRISGGGTGELFF
DNA: TGTGCCAGCAGAATTAGCGGGGGGGGCACCGGGGAGCTGTTTTTT

size: NA
J: TRBJ2-5
D: NA
V: TRBV2
CDR3: CASGSQETQYF
DNA: TGTGCCAGCGGGAGCCAAGAGACCCAGTACTTC

size: NA
J: TRBJ1-6
D: NA
V: TRBV15
CDR3: CATSTTGNSPLHF
DNA: TGTGCCACCAGCACCACAGGCAATTCACCCCTCCACTTT

size: NA
J: TRBJ2-2
D: NA
V: TRBV18
CDR3: CASSTYGSTGELFF
DNA: TGTGCCAGCTCCACGTACGGGAGCACCGGGGAGCTGTTTTTT

size: NA
J: TRBJ2-7
D: NA
V: TRBV18
CDR3: CASSPKGGGSTEQYF
DNA: TGTGCCAGCTCACCAAAAGGGGGGGGTAGTACCGAGCAGTACTTC

size: few
J: TRBJ2-7
D: NA
V: TRBV27
CDR3: CASFTASYEQYF
DNA: TGTGCCAGCTTTACAGCCTCCTACGAGCAGTACTTC

size: NA
J: TRBJ2-7
D: NA
V: TRBV18
CDR3: CASSPAGEPYEQYF
DNA: TGTGCCAGCTCACCGGCAGGGGAACCCTACGAGCAGTACTTC

size: once
J: TRBJ1-5
D: TRBD1
V: TRBV30
CDR3: CAWNRQGGNQPQHF
DNA: TGTGCCTGGAACAGACAGGGAGGCAATCAGCCCCAGCATTTT

size: NA
J: TRBJ1-2
D: NA
V: TRBV19
CDR3: CASSFGSTYYGYTF
DNA: TGTGCCAGTAGTTTCGGGTCCACCTACTATGGCTACACCTTC

size: NA
J: TRBJ2-5
D: NA
V: TRBV7-3
CDR3: CASSLGLSAGQETQYF
DNA: TGTGCCAGCAGCTTAGGTCTTTCGGCGGGACAAGAGACCCAGTACTTC

size: NA
J: TRBJ1-2
D: NA
V: TRBV12-3/TRBV12-4
CDR3: CASSLDRFRGYTF
DNA: TGTGCCAGCAGTTTAGATCGTTTTCGGGGCTACACCTTC

size: NA
J: TRBJ1-2
D: TRBD1
V: TRBV15
CDR3: CATSRDGQGNYGYTF
DNA: TGTGCCACCAGCAGAGACGGACAGGGAAACTATGGCTACACCTTC

size: NA
J: TRBJ2-3
D: TRBD2
V: TRBV5-1
CDR3: CASSSVSGGAADTQYF
DNA: TGCGCCAGCAGCTCAGTAAGCGGGGGGGCCGCAGATACGCAGTATTTT

size: NA
J: TRBJ2-7
D: TRBD2
V: TRBV11-3
CDR3: CASSPGGHEQYF
DNA: TGTGCCAGCAGCCCGGGAGGCCACGAGCAGTACTTC

size: NA
J: TRBJ2-7
D: TRBD2
V: TRBV5-1
CDR3: CASSPGTSFAYEQYF
DNA: TGCGCCAGCAGCCCCGGGACTAGCTTTGCCTACGAGCAGTACTTC

size: few
J: TRBJ1-4
D: NA
V: TRBV6-6
CDR3: CASSRDIEKLFF
DNA: TGTGCCAGCAGCCGGGATATTGAAAAACTGTTTTTT

size: NA
J: TRBJ2-1
D: TRBD2
V: TRBV29-1
CDR3: CSVDDTLAGVSNEQFF
DNA: TGCAGCGTTGATGATACTCTAGCGGGAGTAAGCAATGAGCAGTTCTTC

size: NA
J: TRBJ2-7
D: TRBD1
V: TRBV11-3
CDR3: CASSSGQGTYEQYF
DNA: TGTGCCAGCAGCTCCGGACAGGGAACCTACGAGCAGTACTTC

size: NA
J: TRBJ1-5
D: TRBD1
V: TRBV6-2/TRBV6-3
CDR3: CASSWTGVDYQPQHF
DNA: TGTGCCAGCAGTTGGACAGGGGTGGATTATCAGCCCCAGCATTTT

size: NA
J: TRBJ2-1
D: TRBD1
V: TRBV2
CDR3: CASSEGQGNNNEQFF
DNA: TGTGCCAGCAGTGAGGGACAGGGGAATAACAATGAGCAGTTCTTC

size: few
J: TRBJ2-2
D: NA
V: TRBV14
CDR3: CASSQRGNTGELFF
DNA: TGTGCCAGCAGCCAAAGGGGGAACACCGGGGAGCTGTTTTTT

size: NA
J: TRBJ1-1
D: NA
V: TRBV30
CDR3: CAWSVWTATEAFF
DNA: TGTGCCTGGAGTGTATGGACAGCCACTGAAGCTTTCTTT

size: NA
J: TRBJ2-3
D: NA
V: TRBV6-2/TRBV6-3
CDR3: CASSSGTSYTDTQYF
DNA: TGTGCCAGCAGTTCCGGGACATCCTACACAGATACGCAGTATTTT

size: NA
J: TRBJ2-7
D: TRBD2
V: TRBV29-1
CDR3: CSAKAGGSLDEQYF
DNA: TGCAGCGCTAAAGCGGGAGGTTCCCTAGACGAGCAGTACTTC

size: few
J: TRBJ1-2
D: TRBD1
V: TRBV6-6
CDR3: CASSKLTGGSHYGYTF
DNA: TGTGCCAGCAGTAAACTGACAGGGGGCTCTCACTATGGCTACACCTTC

size: NA
J: TRBJ1-5
D: NA
V: TRBV30
CDR3: CAWSGGGPQHF
DNA: TGTGCCTGGAGTGGGGGCGGACCCCAGCATTTT

size: NA
J: TRBJ1-5
D: TRBD1
V: TRBV28
CDR3: CASSLIGQGGNQPQHF
DNA: TGTGCCAGCTCCCTGATAGGACAGGGGGGGAATCAGCCCCAGCATTTT

size: NA
J: TRBJ1-1
D: NA
V: TRBV6-5
CDR3: CASSSTGLGNTEAFF
DNA: TGTGCCAGCAGTAGTACAGGGTTGGGGAACACTGAAGCTTTCTTT

size: NA
J: TRBJ2-7
D: TRBD1
V: TRBV6-6
CDR3: CASWDRSNSYEQYF
DNA: TGTGCCAGCTGGGACAGGTCGAATTCCTACGAGCAGTACTTC

size: few
J: TRBJ2-3
D: NA
V: TRBV7-3
CDR3: CASSLGGASDTQYF
DNA: TGTGCCAGCAGCTTAGGGGGGGCGTCGGATACGCAGTATTTT

size: NA
J: TRBJ2-1
D: NA
V: TRBV18
CDR3: CASSPSGSNEQFF
DNA: TGTGCCAGCTCACCATCAGGCTCGAATGAGCAGTTCTTC

size: NA
J: TRBJ2-7
D: TRBD1
V: TRBV5-5
CDR3: CASSFVIRGREQYF
DNA: TGTGCCAGCAGCTTTGTGATCAGGGGGCGCGAGCAGTACTTC

size: few
J: TRBJ1-4
D: NA
V: TRBV21-1
CDR3: CASSHGTGGGDEKLFF
DNA: TGTGCCAGCAGCCACGGGACAGGGGGAGGAGATGAAAAACTGTTTTTT

size: NA
J: TRBJ2-1
D: TRBD2
V: TRBV13
CDR3: CASSRLAGRDEQFF
DNA: TGTGCCAGCAGCCGACTAGCGGGAAGGGATGAGCAGTTCTTC